This T cell receptor (beta chain) was sequenced for a study of CD8 T cells in Susac syndrome (dated by TCRdb to the late 2010s). Turning to the overall study: Among the sequenced Susac syndrome patients, about six had clinically active disease and roughly 8 were in clinical remission. The study used repertoire sequencing to test whether antigen drove CD8+ T cell activation and differentiation in Susac syndrome. At the time of blood withdrawal, Susac syndrome patients were either therapy-naive, taking corticosteroids (with some also receiving IVIg), or on IVIg alone. The study compared CD8+ T cell repertoire clonality among 12 healthy donors, 14 Susac syndrome patients and fewer than 19 multiple sclerosis patients. Here is what the overall study found, with its caveats: Clonal expansion was observed in Susac syndrome CD8+ repertoires, with the highest expansion in CD8+ TEMRA cells and greater expansion in clinically active than in remitting patients. The number of individuals in the TCR sequencing and HLA analysis was acknowledged as relatively small. Sixteen Susac-specific public clones were identified in the total CD8+ repertoire, and four or five Susac-specific public clones were identified in the CD8+ TEMRA repertoire.

CDR1 and CDR2 were assigned from the germline V gene as SGHDT and YYEEEE. V is shortened by 3 bases, J by 0 bases, and the region joining them spans 13 bases. Measured from the cysteine to the phenylalanine, the CDR3 is 16 residues long. Of the read, only the CDR3 DNA is kept; its 48 bases are in frame from base 1. A note on this clonotype: No cognate antigen has been identified for it. No clone much larger than this one lies a single base away; base qualities are absent.

High-throughput TCR beta sequencing profiled peripheral blood CD8+ and CD4+ T cells from healthy donors, Susac syndrome patients and multiple sclerosis patients. The Susac syndrome patients fulfilled recently defined diagnostic criteria for either definite or probable disease. CD8+ TEMRA cells were enriched by FACS, while bulk CD8+ and CD4+ T cells were purified by magnetic negative isolation. Blood was drawn into EDTA tubes, processed within 24 hours, and PBMCs were isolated by density gradient centrifugation. PBMCs intended for TCR sequencing were cryopreserved in liquid nitrogen and were subsequently thawed in a 37 degrees C water bath. The sorted or isolated CD4+, CD8+ and CD8+ TEMRA cells had a purity of 90% or higher. RNA was extracted with the RNeasy kit and roughly 0.45 to 1 ug was reverse transcribed using random hexamers. TCR beta CDR3 regions were amplified with the immunoSEQ multiplex PCR assay covering 54 Vbeta and 13 Jbeta segments. Bias from PCR amplification was corrected by using a synthetic template baseline for primer optimization and for computational correction. The authors' analysis ran thus. Reads were assigned to V, D and J genes according to IMGT and analyzed in immunoSEQ Analyzer, with only productive sequences retained. Clonality was computed as one minus Shannon entropy normalized by log2 of the number of productive unique sequences. For each patient and control, public and private clones were evaluated within the 100 most prevalent clones. Clones were defined as Susac-specific when absent from the healthy and MS cohorts, from roughly 1,000 published viral clones and from other ImmuneACCESS disease sequences. TCRdb passed the public sequencing reads through fastp at Q25 and MiXCR, retaining productive beta sequences. Each record represents a unique CDR3 protein, reported with the most common genes and DNA among its rows. The V and J calls, along with clone size, are taken from TCRdb and not from the paper's own processing. This sample lists around 170,000 distinct CDR3 sequences; approximately 95% were detected once. Approximately 0.16% of the sample comes from the top ten.

This chain joins TRBV5-6 to TRBJ1-3; 5 matching bases give a weak D call of TRBD1. The sample was CD8+ T cells from PBMCs. The source of this sequence is a human donor with Susac syndrome. CDR3 protein: CASSSTGRNSGNTIYF. The nucleotides are TGTGCCAGCAGCTCTACGGGACGGAACTCTGGAAACACCATATATTTT.